This TCR beta chain came from a study of blood T cells in healthy people across ages. At the level of the study: Per two T cells, about one barcoded beta molecule was captured through template switching.

PCR was performed a second time for 7 to 11 cycles using a sample-barcoded 5' primer and a J-beta primer mix. Every cDNA molecule bore a tag from a template-switch adaptor containing 12 random nucleotides. TCRdb ran MiXCR on the 5' RACE reads and lists one entry per CDR3 protein. Of about 800,000 distinct CDR3 sequences listed, 20% to 30% were seen once; the top ten hold under 4.5%. This sample also belongs to another study, concerning T cells of mothers and their children. From that second work: Healthy Caucasian mothers, three in number, and their six children were the donors.

This receptor was obtained from a boy between 5 and 17 years old in good health. Sequencing input: blood.

The chain's CDR3 is CASSAFQGDQEKLFF. The CDR3 DNA reads TGTGCCAGCAGCGCGTTTCAGGGGGATCAGGAAAAACTGTTTTTT. The chain is built from TRBV9 and TRBJ1-4; 7 bases line up with TRBD1. J lost 8 bases, V lost 3 bases, and 10 bases had no gene match. Germline-derived CDR1 and CDR2 are SGDLS and YYNGEE. The CDR3 extends over 15 amino acids. Supplemented by reference TRBV9 and TRBJ1-4, the full variable domain reads DSGVTQTPKHLITATGQRVTLRCSPRSGDLSVYWYQQSLDQGLQFLIQYYNGEERAKGNILERFSAQQFPDLHSELNLSSLELGDSALYFCASSAFQGDQEKLFFGSGTQLSVL.